One and the same sample provided the 10 T cell receptor beta chains below, sequenced in a study of shared clonotypes between healthy human individuals. Data came from immunoSEQ multiplex PCR; TCRdb stores just in-frame clones and leaves some out. Counted here are around 620,000 clones, 85% to 95% occurring once; the ten biggest clones make up over 0.1%. Naive CD8 cells lacked CD45RO and underwent positive selection for CCR7, leaving out terminally differentiated effector memory CD45RA+ cells. The material sequenced was naive CD8+ T cells sorted from blood. The receptors come from a woman in her 30s in good health.

This clone was seen just once. This sequence joins TRBV5-4 and TRBJ2-1; 12 bases match TRBD2. Trimming at V came to 7 bases and at J to 0 bases, leaving 5 bases not matched to a gene. The germline gives CDR1 SGHNT, CDR2 YYREEE (reference sequence). This CDR3 is 16 amino acids long. For the CDR3, the DNA is TGTGCCAGCGAACTAGCGGGAGGCTTCTCCTACAATGAGCAGTTCTTC. It codes for CASELAGGFSYNEQFF.

The chain couples TRBV6-1 to TRBJ2-1, with D uncertain. The ends were cut back, 3 bases at V and 5 bases at J, with 11 bases in the middle. The CDR3 totals 14 residues. Germline CDR1 MNHNS, CDR2 SASEGT. The DNA for the CDR3 is TGTGCCAGCAGTGACAGCGCATCCGACAATGAGCAGTTCTTC. Its protein is CASSDSASDNEQFF.

This clone appeared a few times. The rearrangement joins TRBV28 to TRBJ1-5, with TRBD1 identical over 7 bases. This CDR3 region has 17 residues. J was trimmed by 5 bases and V by 1 base; bases with no gene match: 11. CDR1 and CDR2 (germline): MDHEN, SYDVKM. The CDR3 sequence: CASSLSDRAVSDQPQHF. Here the CDR3 DNA reads TGTGCCAGCAGTTTATCTGACAGGGCGGTCTCGGATCAGCCCCAGCATTTT. Together with reference TRBV28 and TRBJ1-5, the CDR3 gives the full variable domain: DVKVTQSSRYLVKRTGEKVFLECVQDMDHENMFWYRQDPGLGLRLIYFSYDVKMKEKGDIPEGYSVSREKKERFSLILESASTNQTSMYLCASSLSDRAVSDQPQHFGDGTRLSIL.

The genes are TRBV28 and TRBJ2-1, with 11 bases that match TRBD2. This CDR3 comprises 17 residues. CDR1 is MDHEN and CDR2 is SYDVKM in the germline V gene. The J segment lost 4 bases and the V segment lost 2 bases, leaving 7 bases of the junction unmatched. Here the CDR3 reads CASSLPTSGSAYNEQFF. The DNA for the CDR3 is TGTGCCAGCAGTTTACCTACTAGCGGGAGTGCGTACAATGAGCAGTTCTTC.

The chain links TRBV6-1 to TRBJ2-7; TRBD1 matches at 11 bases. This CDR3 comprises 17 residues. Germline V gives CDR1 MNHNS, CDR2 SASEGT. V lost 1 base, J lost 4 bases, and 9 bases stayed unmatched. In DNA form, the CDR3 reads TGTGCCAGCAGTGAAGGACTCGTGGGGACAGGGGGTTACGAGCAGTACTTC. Its protein product is CASSEGLVGTGGYEQYF.

V usage is TRBV14 and J usage is TRBJ2-3, with 7 nucleotides matching TRBD2. This CDR3 contains 18 residues. CDR1 and CDR2 (germline): SGHDN, FVKESK. V was pared by 4 bases and J by 2 bases, with 15 bases of the junction left unmatched. In DNA, the CDR3 is TGTGCCAGCAGCCCTCAAGGAAAGGCTAGCGGACTCACAGATACGCAGTATTTT. Translation gives CASSPQGKASGLTDTQYF.

This chain joins TRBV4-2 and TRBJ2-3; D is perhaps TRBD2 (5 bases). The germline V gene has CDR1 LGHNA and CDR2 YNFKEQ. CDR3 length: 16 residues. Trimming cost V 0 bases and J 2 bases, with 12 bases left between them. The CDR3 is CASSQDRAGLTDTQYF. The CDR3 DNA sequence: TGTGCCAGCAGCCAAGATCGGGCGGGTCTCACAGATACGCAGTATTTT.

The chain uses TRBV28 and TRBJ2-7; D ambiguous. The CDR3 covers 12 residues. V gave up 5 bases and J gave up 5 bases, with 10 bases separating them. Germline CDR1 MDHEN, CDR2 SYDVKM. The CDR3 sequence: CASSQTWDEQYF. CDR3 nucleotide sequence: TGTGCCAGCAGTCAGACTTGGGACGAGCAGTACTTC.

This clone was found once. The chain is built from TRBV13 and TRBJ2-5; D is possibly TRBD2 (6 bases). Per germline, CDR1 PRHDT and CDR2 FYEKMQ (reference sequence). Trimming pared 1 base from V and 0 bases from J, leaving 9 bases between. CDR3 length: 15 residues. In nucleotides, the CDR3 is TGTGCCAGCAGCTTAGTGTGGGGGGACCAAGAGACCCAGTACTTC. Its protein is CASSLVWGDQETQYF. Based on the CDR3 plus reference TRBV13 and TRBJ2-5, the full variable domain is AAGVIQSPRHLIKEKRETATLKCYPIPRHDTVYWYQQGPGQDPQFLISFYEKMQSDKGSIPDRFSAQQFSDYHSELNMSSLELGDSALYFCASSLVWGDQETQYFGPGTRLLVL.

Only a few counts were recorded for this clone. The J gene is TRBJ2-7, the V gene TRBV20-1; 7 nucleotides line up with TRBD2. Looked up from germline, CDR1 is DFQATT and CDR2 is SNEGSKA (reference sequence). Trimming at V came to 3 bases and at J to 6 bases, leaving 2 bases not matched to a gene. CDR3 length equals 11 residues. The CDR3 sequence: CSARAGVEQYF. CDR3 coding DNA: TGCAGTGCTAGGGCGGGAGTCGAGCAGTACTTC.